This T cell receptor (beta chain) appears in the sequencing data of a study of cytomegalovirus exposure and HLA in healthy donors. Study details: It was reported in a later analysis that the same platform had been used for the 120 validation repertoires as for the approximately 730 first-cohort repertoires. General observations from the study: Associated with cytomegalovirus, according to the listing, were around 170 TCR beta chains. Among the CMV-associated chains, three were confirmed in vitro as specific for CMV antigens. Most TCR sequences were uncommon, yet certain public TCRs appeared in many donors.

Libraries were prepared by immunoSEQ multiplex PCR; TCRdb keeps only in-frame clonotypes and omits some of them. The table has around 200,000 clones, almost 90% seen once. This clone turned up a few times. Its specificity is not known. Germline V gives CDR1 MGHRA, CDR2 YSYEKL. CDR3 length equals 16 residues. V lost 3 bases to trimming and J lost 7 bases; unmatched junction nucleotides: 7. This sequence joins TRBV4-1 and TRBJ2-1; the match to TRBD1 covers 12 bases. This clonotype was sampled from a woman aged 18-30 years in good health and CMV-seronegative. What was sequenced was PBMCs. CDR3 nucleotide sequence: TGCGCCAGCAGCCAGGGACAGGGGGCGATCGTGAATGAGCAGTTCTTC. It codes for CASSQGQGAIVNEQFF.